This T cell receptor beta chain was documented in a study of blood T cell repertoires in COVID-19. The overall study: PBMCs, B-cell-depleted T cells, or T cells provided the cDNA or gDNA that made up the material.

TCRdb's table, derived via immunoSEQ multiplex PCR, lists solely in-frame clones and lacks some. The repertoire holds roughly 100,000 clones, with around 89% as singletons. This clone was counted only a few times. The CDR3 length is 15 residues. The germline V gene has CDR1 LNHDA and CDR2 SQIVND (reference sequence). V lost 1 base and J lost 8, with 17 bases in between. The sequenced material came from peripheral blood. The TCR originated in an older woman with acute or convalescent COVID-19. The chain uses TRBV19 and TRBJ1-2, with no clear D. The DNA of the CDR3 is TGTGCCAGTAGTATAGCGGATTTTGGCGGCCTCGGCTACACCTTC. Translating gives CASSIADFGGLGYTF. The whole variable domain, filled in from reference TRBV19 and TRBJ1-2, reads DGGITQSPKYLFRKEGQNVTLSCEQNLNHDAMYWYRQDPGQGLRLIYYSQIVNDFQKGDIAEGYSVSREKKESFPLTVTSAQKNPTAFYLCASSIADFGGLGYTFGSGTRLTVV.